The 10 T cell receptor beta chains below come from one sample, sequenced in a study of T cell changes during pregnancy in multiple sclerosis. Using immunoSEQ multiplex PCR, the repertoire was profiled, and TCRdb retains in-frame clones only, with some absent. The sample yields about 40,000 clones, less than 95% seen once. The sequencing here drew on peripheral blood, taken in the third trimester of pregnancy. These receptor sequences come from a female donor with multiple sclerosis, enrolled in a pregnancy study.

The rearrangement links TRBV7-8 to TRBJ1-1; D perhaps matches TRBD1 (6 bases). Germline V lookup: CDR1 SGHVS, CDR2 FQNEAQ. Trimming cost V 5 bases and J 6 bases, with 22 bases left between them. The CDR3 has 16 residues. CDR3 sequence reads: CASSNGQPRGASEAFF. The DNA for the CDR3 is TGTGCCAGCAGCAATGGACAGCCGCGGGGGGCATCTGAAGCTTTCTTT.

The chain uses TRBV19 and TRBJ2-1, with 10 bases that match TRBD2. Trimming cost V 6 bases and J 8 bases; bases outside gene matches: 13. The CDR3 spans 16 residues. The germline V gene has CDR1 LNHDA and CDR2 SQIVND (reference sequence). This CDR3 is CASSQTVSGRAYEQFF. DNA for the CDR3: TGTGCCAGTAGCCAGACCGTAAGCGGGAGGGCCTATGAGCAGTTCTTC.

As for this clone: Relative to the germline gene, one junction end is altered; a read error may explain this. The rearrangement uses TRBV7-7 and TRBJ2-2, with 7 bases identical to TRBD1. This CDR3 comprises 13 residues. Germline CDR1 reads SSHAT; CDR2 reads FNYEAQ (reference sequence). CDR3 coding DNA: TGTGCTAGCAGATCTGACAGGGCCGGGGAGCTGTTTTTT. It specifies CASRSDRAGELFF. Together with reference TRBV7-7 and TRBJ2-2, the CDR3 gives the full variable domain: GAGVSQSPRYKVTKRGQDVTLRCDPISSHATLYWYQQALGQGPEFLTYFNYEAQPDKSGLPSDRFSAERPEGSISTLTIQRTEQRDSAMYRCASRSDRAGELFFGEGSRLTVL.

The chain recombines TRBV13 with TRBJ2-1; TRBD1 might be the D (6 bases). Germline values: CDR1 PRHDT, CDR2 FYEKMQ (reference sequence). V was pared by 0 bases and J by 3 bases, with 9 bases between. The length of the CDR3 is 15 residues. CDR3 residues: CASSLGSGDYNEQFF. The DNA for the CDR3 is TGTGCCAGCAGCTTAGGGTCAGGGGACTACAATGAGCAGTTCTTC.

The rearrangement links TRBV6-8 to TRBJ2-1; TRBD2 aligns across 11 bases. CDR3 length equals 15 residues. Germline CDR1 reads MNHGY; CDR2 reads SAAAGT. V lost 4 bases and J lost 5; bases outside the gene matches: 4. CDR3 sequence reads: CASSLAGGPHNEQFF. The CDR3, as DNA: TGTGCCAGCAGTTTAGCGGGGGGGCCCCACAATGAGCAGTTCTTC.

The chain recombines TRBV6-5 with TRBJ1-4; D ambiguous. Per germline, CDR1 MNHEY and CDR2 SVGAGI. Deletions cut 6 bases from V and 7 bases from J, with 12 bases between. The CDR3 covers 13 residues. CDR3 sequence reads: CASSRRDSEKLFF. The CDR3 DNA reads TGTGCCAGCAGCCGCCGGGATTCTGAAAAACTGTTTTTT.

The chain has TRBV18 and TRBJ2-1, with a tentative D call TRBD1 (7 bases). The CDR3 is 12 amino acids. Looked up from germline, CDR1 is KGHSH and CDR2 is LQKENI. Trimming left V 6 bases short and J 6 bases short, with 9 bases between. CDR3 sequence: CASSRDSNEQFF. The CDR3 region has the DNA TGTGCCAGCTCGCGGGACAGCAATGAGCAGTTCTTC. Full variable domain (remainder filled in from reference TRBV18 and TRBJ2-1): NAGVMQNPRHLVRRRGQEARLRCSPMKGHSHVYWYRQLPEEGLKFMVYLQKENIIDESGMPKERFSAEFPKEGPSILRIQQVVRGDSAAYFCASSRDSNEQFFGPGTRLTVL.

This clone showed up just once. In DNA form, the CDR3 reads TGTGCCTGGAGGACTGGACACCTAAGCACAGATACGCAGTATTTT. It codes for CAWRTGHLSTDTQYF. This chain connects TRBV30 to TRBJ2-3; possibly TRBD1 for D (5 bases). V lost 3 bases to trimming and J lost 0 bases, with 13 bases between them. Germline V gene sequence: CDR1 GTSNPN, CDR2 SVGIG (reference sequence). This CDR3 comprises 15 residues.

The V call is TRBV9, the J call TRBJ1-1; possible D gene TRBD1, 6 bases. Trimming pared 0 bases from V and 0 bases from J, leaving 18 bases between. This CDR3 region has 18 residues. The germline gives CDR1 SGDLS, CDR2 YYNGEE. CDR3 amino acids: CASSVDGTKLWVNTEAFF. CDR3 DNA sequence: TGTGCCAGCAGCGTAGATGGGACAAAGTTATGGGTGAACACTGAAGCTTTCTTT.

V gene TRBV13 combines with J gene TRBJ2-3; 7 bases map to TRBD2. Unmatched junction bases numbered 20, after V lost 4 bases and J lost 13 bases. CDR1 and CDR2 (germline): PRHDT, FYEKMQ (reference sequence). The CDR3 has 16 residues. The CDR3 spells CASSYDSWGGSGIEYF. The CDR3 region has the DNA TGTGCCAGCAGCTACGATTCCTGGGGCGGCAGCGGGATTGAGTATTTT.